The source of this T cell receptor beta chain is a study of human T cells and chemical hapten exposure. Study-wide results and caveats: High-frequency TCRs, those above 1 in 1000, stayed the same after DPC sensitization.

Time point noted: patch test 1, 2 weeks after DPC sensitization. The sample's treatment: therapeutic diphenylcyclopropenone sensitization with weekly scalp DPC. Trimming took 0 bases from V and 2 from J, leaving 17 bases between them. The CDR3 runs to 18 residues. Germline lookup yields CDR1 DFQATT and CDR2 SNEGSKA (reference sequence). Each CDR3 protein gets one entry after TCRdb re-called the RACE reads with MiXCR. The repertoire includes roughly 200,000 distinct CDR3 sequences, under 25% of them detected once, and about 6.7% sits in the top ten. A word on this clonotype: Its antigen is not known.

The sequence was collected from a woman aged 50 to 65 with alopecia areata. Some clones in this sample may be carry-over from other donors' samples. Here the sequenced sample was whole blood, taken in connection with sensitization to the hapten diphenylcyclopropenone (DPC). V gene TRBV20-1 combines with J gene TRBJ1-6; D might be TRBD1 (5 bases). The CDR3 protein is CSARDLAEGMPYNSPLHF. Written as DNA, the CDR3 is TGCAGTGCTAGAGATCTCGCCGAGGGGATGCCCTATAATTCACCCCTCCACTTT.